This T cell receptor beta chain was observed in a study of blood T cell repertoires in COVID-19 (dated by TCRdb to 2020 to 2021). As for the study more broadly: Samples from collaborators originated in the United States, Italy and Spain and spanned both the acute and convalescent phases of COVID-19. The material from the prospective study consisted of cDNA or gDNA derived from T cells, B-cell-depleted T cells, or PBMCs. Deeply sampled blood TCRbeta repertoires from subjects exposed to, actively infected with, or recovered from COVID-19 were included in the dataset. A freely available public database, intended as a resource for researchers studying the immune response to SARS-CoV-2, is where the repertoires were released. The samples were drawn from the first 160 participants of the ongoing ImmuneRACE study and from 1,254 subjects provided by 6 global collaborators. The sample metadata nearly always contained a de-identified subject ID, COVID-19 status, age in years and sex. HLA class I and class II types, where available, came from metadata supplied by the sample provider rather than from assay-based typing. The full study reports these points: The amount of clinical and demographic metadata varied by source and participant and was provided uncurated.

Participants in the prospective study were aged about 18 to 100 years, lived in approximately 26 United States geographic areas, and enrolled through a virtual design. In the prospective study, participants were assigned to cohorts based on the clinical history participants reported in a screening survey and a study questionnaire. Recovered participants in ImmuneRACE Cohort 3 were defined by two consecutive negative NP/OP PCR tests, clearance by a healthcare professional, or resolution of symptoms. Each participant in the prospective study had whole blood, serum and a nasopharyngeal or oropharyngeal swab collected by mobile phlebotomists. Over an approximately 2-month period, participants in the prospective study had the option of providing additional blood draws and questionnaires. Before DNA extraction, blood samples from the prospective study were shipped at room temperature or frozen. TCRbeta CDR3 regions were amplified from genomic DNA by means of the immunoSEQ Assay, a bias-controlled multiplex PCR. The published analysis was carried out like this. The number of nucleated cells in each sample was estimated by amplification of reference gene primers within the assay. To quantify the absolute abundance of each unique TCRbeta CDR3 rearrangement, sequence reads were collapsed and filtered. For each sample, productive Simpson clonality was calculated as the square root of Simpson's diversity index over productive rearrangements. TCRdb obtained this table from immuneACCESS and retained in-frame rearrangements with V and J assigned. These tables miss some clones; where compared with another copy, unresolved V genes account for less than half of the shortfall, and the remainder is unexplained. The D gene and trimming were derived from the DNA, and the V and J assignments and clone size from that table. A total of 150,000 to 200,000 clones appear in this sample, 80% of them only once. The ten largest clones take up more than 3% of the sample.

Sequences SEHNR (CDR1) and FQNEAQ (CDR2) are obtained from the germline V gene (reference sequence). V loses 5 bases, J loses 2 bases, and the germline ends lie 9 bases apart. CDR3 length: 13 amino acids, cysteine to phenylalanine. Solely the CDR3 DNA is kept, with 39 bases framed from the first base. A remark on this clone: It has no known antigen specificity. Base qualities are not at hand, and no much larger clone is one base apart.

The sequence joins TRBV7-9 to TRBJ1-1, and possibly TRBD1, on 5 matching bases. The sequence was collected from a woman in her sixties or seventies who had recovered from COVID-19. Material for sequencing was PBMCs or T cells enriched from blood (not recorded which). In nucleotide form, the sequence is TGTGCCAGCAGCCCAGGGATTAACACTGAAGCTTTCTTT. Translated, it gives CASSPGINTEAFF.